Listed here are 30 T cell receptor beta chains from one sample, sequenced in a study of cytomegalovirus exposure and HLA in healthy donors (dated by TCRdb to 2016 to 2017). To prepare the library, the immunoSEQ multiplex PCR assay was applied. For the multiplex PCR, a mixture combining 60 forward primers for TCR Vbeta segments and 13 reverse primers for TCR Jbeta segments was used. This is the immuneACCESS table as TCRdb keeps it, with only in-frame sequences that have V and J called. A part of the clones is gone; compared with another copy, unresolved V genes explain less than half, and the rest is unexplained. The table for this sample shows 77,000 or so clones. The ten largest account for approximately 4.2% of the sample. The sequenced material came from PBMCs. Receptors originate from a man younger than 40 in good health and CMV-seronegative.

CDR3 nucleotide sequence: TGTGCCAGTAGTAGACTAGCGGGGACCTACAATGAGCAGTTCTTC. This translates into CASSRLAGTYNEQFF. J is TRBJ2-1 and V is TRBV19, with TRBD2 matching over 11 bases. The CDR3 totals 15 residues. V was clipped by 4 bases and J by 2 bases; unmatched bases: 1. In germline, CDR1 is LNHDA, CDR2 SQIVND (reference sequence).

The V gene is TRBV7-3, the J gene TRBJ2-5; unclear D gene. The germline V and J ends were trimmed by 3 bases and 3 bases, with 11 bases remaining between them. This CDR3 region has 14 residues. The germline V gene has CDR1 SGHTA and CDR2 FQGTGA. Here the CDR3 reads CASSFPDLEETQYF. The CDR3 bases are TGTGCCAGCAGCTTCCCCGACTTGGAAGAGACCCAGTACTTC.

The chain employs TRBV4-3 and TRBJ2-7; D uncertain. The germline V gene has CDR1 LGHNA and CDR2 YSLEER. The germline V and J ends were trimmed by 6 bases and 0 bases, with 12 bases remaining between them. The CDR3 runs 14 residues. CDR3 sequence (DNA): TGCGCCAGCAGTCTGGAACTACGCTCCTACGAGCAGTACTTC. Translated: CASSLELRSYEQYF.

J is TRBJ1-1 and V is TRBV7-9; maybe TRBD1 (5 bases). The CDR3 spans 13 residues. V lost 1 base and J lost 5, with 8 bases in between. Germline lookup yields CDR1 SEHNR and CDR2 FQNEAQ (reference sequence). The CDR3 spells CASSLVSGTEAFF. The CDR3 region has the DNA TGTGCCAGCAGCTTAGTGTCAGGGACTGAAGCTTTCTTT.

The chain has TRBV6-5 and TRBJ2-3; TRBD2 is a possible D gene (6 bases). This CDR3 contains 15 residues. V was pared by 2 bases and J by 4 bases, with 13 bases between. Germline V gene data show CDR1 as MNHEY and CDR2 as SVGAGI. CDR3 protein: CASSYVRGGSDTQYF. The CDR3, as DNA: TGTGCCAGCAGTTACGTGCGGGGTGGATCAGATACGCAGTATTTT.

J is TRBJ2-7 and V is TRBV7-9; 8 bases fit TRBD2. The CDR3 is made up of 15 amino acids. Trimming removed 5 bases from V and 6 bases from J; junction bases left unmatched: 12. From germline, CDR1 is SEHNR and CDR2 FQNEAQ (reference sequence). The CDR3 coding sequence is TGTGCCAGCAGCCCGTATGCGGGGGGCGCGACCGAGCAGTACTTC. Translating it yields CASSPYAGGATEQYF.

Comments on this clone: One end of the junction does not line up with germline, which may come from a read error. The rearrangement joins TRBV7-7 to TRBJ1-1; D is uncertain. Germline CDR1 is SSHAT and CDR2 is FNYEAQ (reference sequence). This CDR3 comprises 15 residues. The CDR3 DNA sequence: TGTGCTAGCAGCCCTATTCAAGAAGCGAACACTGAAGCTTTCTTT. Amino acid sequence: CASSPIQEANTEAFF.

The rearrangement joins TRBV18 to TRBJ2-2, with a possible D match to TRBD2 (6 bases). With 3 bases removed from V and 1 base from J, the gap between germline ends came to 12 bases. Germline V gene data show CDR1 as KGHSH and CDR2 as LQKENI. The CDR3 is 16 residues long. The CDR3 DNA follows: TGTGCCAGCTCACCGAAGGGAGGTATGAACACCGGGGAGCTGTTTTTT. Encoded protein: CASSPKGGMNTGELFF. Using reference TRBV18 and TRBJ2-2 for the parts outside the CDR3, the full variable domain is NAGVMQNPRHLVRRRGQEARLRCSPMKGHSHVYWYRQLPEEGLKFMVYLQKENIIDESGMPKERFSAEFPKEGPSILRIQQVVRGDSAAYFCASSPKGGMNTGELFFGEGSRLTVL.

The chain combines TRBV27 with TRBJ2-1; unclear D gene. The V end lost 2 bases, the J end lost 10 bases, and 9 bases lay between the germline ends. The CDR3 has 12 amino acids. Germline CDR1 MNHEY, CDR2 SMNVEV (reference sequence). The DNA of the CDR3 is TGTGCCAGCAGTTTAGGCCGCGGCGAGCAGTTCTTC. This sequence encodes CASSLGRGEQFF.

V and J are TRBV7-9 and TRBJ2-4; D remains ambiguous. The V end lost 5 bases, the J end lost 7 bases, and 6 bases lay between the germline ends. This CDR3 contains 11 residues. Germline-derived CDR1 and CDR2 are SEHNR and FQNEAQ (reference sequence). The CDR3 DNA follows: TGTGCCAGCAGCCCCCTTAACATTCAGTACTTC. Encoded protein: CASSPLNIQYF.

The rearrangement uses TRBV5-1 and TRBJ1-2; TRBD1 agrees at 8 bases. This CDR3 has 14 residues. With 4 bases clipped from V and 4 bases from J, the junction kept 6 bases outside the gene matches. The V gene's germline CDR1 is SGHRS and CDR2 YFSETQ. The CDR3, as DNA: TGCGCCAGCAGCGGGGACAGGTCCCCCTATGGCTACACCTTC. It encodes CASSGDRSPYGYTF.

The rearrangement links TRBV29-1 to TRBJ1-1; the D is unclear. The CDR3 consists of 13 residues. Per germline, CDR1 SQVTM and CDR2 ANQGSEA. The V gene lost 7 bases and the J gene lost 1 base, with 13 bases spanning the gap. The CDR3 nucleotides read TGCAGCGCCCACAGCCCCTCGAACACTGAAGCTTTCTTT. The encoded protein is CSAHSPSNTEAFF. The whole variable domain, filled in from reference TRBV29-1 and TRBJ1-1, reads SAVISQKPSRDICQRGTSLTIQCQVDSQVTMMFWYRQQPGQSLTLIATANQGSEATYESGFVIDKFPISRPNLTFSTLTVSNMSPEDSSIYLCSAHSPSNTEAFFGQGTRLTVV.

V gene TRBV7-9 combines with J gene TRBJ2-2; D not certain. The V and J ends lost 4 bases and 2 bases respectively, with 5 bases between them. This CDR3 is built from 13 residues. Germline CDR1 reads SEHNR; CDR2 reads FQNEAQ (reference sequence). CDR3 sequence (DNA): TGTGCCAGCAGCTATCTTAACACCGGGGAGCTGTTTTTT. Amino acid sequence: CASSYLNTGELFF.

The V gene is TRBV18, the J gene TRBJ1-3; D not certain. The germline CDR1 and CDR2 sequences are KGHSH and LQKENI. V shed 6 bases and J shed 5 bases, with 5 bases lying between them. The CDR3 consists of 11 residues. CDR3 residues: CASSLRNTIYF. The CDR3 DNA reads as TGTGCCAGCTCTTTAAGAAACACCATATATTTT.

The CDR3 coding sequence is TGTGCCAGCAGGGAGAGGGCGCATTGGGAAAAACTGTTTTTT. Amino acid sequence: CASRERAHWEKLFF. The gene calls are TRBV6-1 and TRBJ1-4, with no clear D. CDR1 and CDR2 (germline): MNHNS, SASEGT. The CDR3 totals 14 residues. Trimming removed 6 bases at V and 8 bases at J, with 16 bases between.

The chain has TRBV5-1 and TRBJ2-5, with 11 positions matching TRBD2. The ends lost 4 bases at V and 4 bases at J; junction bases unmatched: 9. CDR1 and CDR2 from the germline V gene are SGHRS and YFSETQ. The CDR3 has 16 amino acids. As DNA, the CDR3 is TGCGCCAGCAGCCTAGAGCGTAGCGGGAGGGGAGAGACCCAGTACTTC. It translates to CASSLERSGRGETQYF. Variable domain in full (rest from reference TRBV5-1 and TRBJ2-5): KAGVTQTPRYLIKTRGQQVTLSCSPISGHRSVSWYQQTPGQGLQFLFEYFSETQRNKGNFPGRFSGRQFSNSRSEMNVSTLELGDSALYLCASSLERSGRGETQYFGPGTRLLVL.

J is TRBJ1-1 and V is TRBV7-9; the D is unclear. Deletions cut 8 bases from V and 0 bases from J, with 16 bases between. The germline V gene has CDR1 SEHNR and CDR2 FQNEAQ (reference sequence). The CDR3 runs 15 residues. CDR3 DNA sequence: TGTGCCAGCTCTATCGGGTCGATGATGAACACTGAAGCTTTCTTT. Translation: CASSIGSMMNTEAFF. Full variable domain (outside the CDR3, taken from reference TRBV7-9 and TRBJ1-1): DTGVSQNPRHKITKRGQNVTFRCDPISEHNRLYWYRQTLGQGPEFLTYFQNEAQLEKSRLLSDRFSAERPKGSFSTLEIQRTEQGDSAMYLCASSIGSMMNTEAFFGQGTRLTVV.

V and J are TRBV4-1 and TRBJ1-1; tentatively, D is TRBD1 (5 bases). CDR1 and CDR2 (germline): MGHRA, YSYEKL. Trimming stripped 1 base from V and 5 bases from J, with 11 bases between. The CDR3 is 14 residues long. The CDR3 sequence: CASSQGGDGTEAFF. DNA for the CDR3: TGCGCCAGCAGCCAAGGGGGGGACGGGACTGAAGCTTTCTTT.

The chain carries TRBV30 and TRBJ1-1; D is uncertain. This CDR3 comprises 13 residues. Germline CDR1 reads GTSNPN; CDR2 reads SVGIG (reference sequence). Trimming removed 2 bases from V and 5 bases from J, with 12 bases in between. The DNA for the CDR3 is TGTGCCTGGAGTACCAGGCTTGGAACTGAAGCTTTCTTT. Translation gives CAWSTRLGTEAFF.

This chain links TRBV5-1 with TRBJ2-7, with 14 bases matching TRBD2. Germline V gene data show CDR1 as SGHRS and CDR2 as YFSETQ. This CDR3 is built from 17 residues. The trim removed 1 base at V and 3 bases at J, leaving 6 bases unmatched. For the CDR3, the DNA is TGCGCCAGCAGCTTGAGACTGACTAGCGGGAGGGTCTACGAGCAGTACTTC. Amino acid sequence: CASSLRLTSGRVYEQYF.

The genes are TRBV12-5 and TRBJ1-5; a possible D gene is TRBD1 (5 bases). The V end was cut by 7 bases, the J end by 4 bases, with 23 bases between. The CDR3 extends over 17 amino acids. Per the germline V gene, CDR1 is LGHNT and CDR2 is FRNRAP. CDR3 in amino acids: CASAPRLGGSGNQPQHF. The CDR3, as DNA: TGTGCTAGTGCCCCACGTTTGGGGGGGAGCGGGAATCAGCCCCAGCATTTT.

The chain employs TRBV6-6 and TRBJ1-1, with 9 bases fitting TRBD1. Germline lookup yields CDR1 MNHNY and CDR2 SVGAGI (reference sequence). This CDR3 has 14 amino acids. V lost 0 bases, J lost 4 bases, and 0 bases stayed unmatched. This chain's CDR3 is CASSYSGQGTEAFF. The DNA for the CDR3 is TGTGCCAGCAGTTACTCGGGACAGGGCACTGAAGCTTTCTTT.

V usage is TRBV5-4 and J usage is TRBJ2-3; TRBD1 agrees at 8 bases. The CDR3 loop spans 15 amino acids. The trim removed 4 bases at V and 2 bases at J, leaving 6 bases unmatched. Germline CDR1 reads SGHNT; CDR2 reads YYREEE (reference sequence). CDR3 protein: CASSRTGLYTDTQYF. The CDR3 bases are TGTGCCAGCAGCCGGACAGGGCTTTACACAGATACGCAGTATTTT.

The chain carries TRBV7-9 and TRBJ2-3, with D unclear. Germline loops: CDR1 SEHNR, CDR2 FQNEAQ (reference sequence). The CDR3 covers 14 residues. The V end was cut by 5 bases, the J end by 2 bases, with 11 bases between. The chain's CDR3 is CASSHLTITDTQYF. In DNA form, the CDR3 reads TGTGCCAGCAGCCATTTGACAATCACAGATACGCAGTATTTT. The variable domain in full, with the rest retrieved from reference TRBV7-9 and TRBJ2-3, is DTGVSQNPRHKITKRGQNVTFRCDPISEHNRLYWYRQTLGQGPEFLTYFQNEAQLEKSRLLSDRFSAERPKGSFSTLEIQRTEQGDSAMYLCASSHLTITDTQYFGPGTRLTVL.

The chain links TRBV9 to TRBJ2-7; 9 nucleotides agree with TRBD2. In germline, CDR1 is SGDLS, CDR2 YYNGEE. J was trimmed by 5 bases and V by 0 bases; bases with no gene match: 6. This CDR3 comprises 15 residues. The CDR3 DNA sequence: TGTGCCAGCAGCGTAGATGGCGGGAGGGCCCACGAGCAGTACTTC. Protein: CASSVDGGRAHEQYF.

V is TRBV11-1 and J is TRBJ1-2; D gene ambiguous. The germline V and J ends were trimmed by 1 base and 4 bases, with 7 bases remaining between them. CDR1 SGHAT and CDR2 FQDESV come from the germline V gene (reference sequence). The CDR3 runs 13 residues. CDR3 bases: TGTGCCAGCAGCTTAGGACCGGGCTATGGCTACACCTTC. Translated: CASSLGPGYGYTF.

CDR3 loop: CASSLGGTWDEQFF. CDR3 nucleotide sequence: TGCGCCAGCAGCCTCGGGGGGACTTGGGATGAGCAGTTCTTC. This chain links TRBV4-3 with TRBJ2-1; 7 nucleotides line up with TRBD2. There are 14 residues in the CDR3. The germline gives CDR1 LGHNA, CDR2 YSLEER. With V trimmed by 4 bases and J by 8 bases, 8 bases remained unmatched.

The chain couples TRBV21-1 to TRBJ2-2; the D call of TRBD2 is as the table states it, not checked on the DNA. TRBV21-1 is shown as a pseudogene. The CDR3 covers 15 residues. CDR3 sequence reads: CASSRVVSGVGELFF. The CDR3 DNA reads as TGTGCCAGCAGCCGCGTCGTGTCCGGGGTGGGGGAGCTGTTTTTT.

This sequence joins TRBV27 and TRBJ2-4; D possibly corresponds to TRBD1 (5 bases). Germline CDR1 is MNHEY and CDR2 is SMNVEV (reference sequence). The CDR3 has 15 amino acids. Trimming left V 3 bases short and J 1 base short, with 10 bases between. The CDR3 region is CASSLGPGAKNIQYF. The DNA of the CDR3 is TGTGCCAGCAGTTTGGGGCCTGGGGCCAAAAACATTCAGTACTTC.

The rearrangement joins TRBV25-1 to TRBJ2-3; 7 bases are a match to TRBD2. Trimming cost V 3 bases and J 1 base; bases outside gene matches: 7. Germline V gives CDR1 MGHDK, CDR2 SYGVNS. The CDR3 consists of 16 residues. This CDR3 is CASSEGRVEGTDTQYF. The CDR3 nucleotides are TGTGCCAGCAGTGAGGGGAGGGTAGAGGGCACAGATACGCAGTATTTT. Full variable domain (rest looked up from reference TRBV25-1 and TRBJ2-3): EADIYQTPRYLVIGTGKKITLECSQTMGHDKMYWYQQDPGMELHLIHYSYGVNSTEKGDLSSESTVSRIRTEHFPLTLESARPSHTSQYLCASSEGRVEGTDTQYFGPGTRLTVL.